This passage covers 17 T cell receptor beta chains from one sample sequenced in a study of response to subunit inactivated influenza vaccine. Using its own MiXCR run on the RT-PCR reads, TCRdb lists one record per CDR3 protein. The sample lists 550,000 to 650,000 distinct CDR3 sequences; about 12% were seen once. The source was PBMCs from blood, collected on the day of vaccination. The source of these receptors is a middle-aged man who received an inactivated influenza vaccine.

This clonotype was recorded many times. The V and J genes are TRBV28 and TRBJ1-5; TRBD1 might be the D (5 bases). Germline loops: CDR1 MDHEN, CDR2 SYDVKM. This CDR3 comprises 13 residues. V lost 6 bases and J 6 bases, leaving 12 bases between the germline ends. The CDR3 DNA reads TGTGCCAGCAGGCAGGGTCTAGGTCAGCCCCAGCATTTT. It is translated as CASRQGLGQPQHF.

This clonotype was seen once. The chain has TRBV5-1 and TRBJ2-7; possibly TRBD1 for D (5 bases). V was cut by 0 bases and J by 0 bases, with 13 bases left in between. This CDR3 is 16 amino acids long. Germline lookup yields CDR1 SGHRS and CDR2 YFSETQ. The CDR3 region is CASSLEAGLSSYEQYF. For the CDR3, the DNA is TGCGCCAGCAGCTTGGAGGCAGGGTTAAGCTCCTACGAGCAGTACTTC.

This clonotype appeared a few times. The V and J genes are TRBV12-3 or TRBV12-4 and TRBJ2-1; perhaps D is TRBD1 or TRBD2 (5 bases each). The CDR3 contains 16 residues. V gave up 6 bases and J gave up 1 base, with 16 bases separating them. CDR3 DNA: TGTGCCAGCAGCCCAACGAGGGGCTTGTCCTACAATGAGCAGTTCTTC. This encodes CASSPTRGLSYNEQFF.

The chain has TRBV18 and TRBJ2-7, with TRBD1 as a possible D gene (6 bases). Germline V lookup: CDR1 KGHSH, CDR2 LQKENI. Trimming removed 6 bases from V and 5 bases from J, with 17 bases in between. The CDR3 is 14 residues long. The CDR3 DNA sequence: TGTGCCAGCTCCTTCCTCGGACAGAGCCACGAGCAGTACTTC. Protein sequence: CASSFLGQSHEQYF.

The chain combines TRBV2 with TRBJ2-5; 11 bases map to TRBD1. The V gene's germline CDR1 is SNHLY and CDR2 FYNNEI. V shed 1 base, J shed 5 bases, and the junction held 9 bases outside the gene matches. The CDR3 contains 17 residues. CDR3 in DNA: TGTGCCAGCAGTGAAGGTCGGACAGGGGGCGCCCGGGAGACCCAGTACTTC. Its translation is CASSEGRTGGARETQYF.

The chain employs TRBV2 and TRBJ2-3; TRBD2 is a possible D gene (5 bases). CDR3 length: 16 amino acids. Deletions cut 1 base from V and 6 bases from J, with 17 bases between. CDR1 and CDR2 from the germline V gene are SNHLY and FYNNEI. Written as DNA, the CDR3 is TGTGCCAGCAGTGAAGGGAGTAGCGTAAGGTGGGATACGCAGTATTTT. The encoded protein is CASSEGSSVRWDTQYF.

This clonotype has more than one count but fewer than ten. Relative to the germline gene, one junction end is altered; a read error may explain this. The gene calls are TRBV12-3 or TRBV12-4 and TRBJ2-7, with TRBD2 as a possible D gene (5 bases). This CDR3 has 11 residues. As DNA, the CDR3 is TGTGCCAGCAGTACCCACGGGGAGCAGCACTTC. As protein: CASSTHGEQHF.

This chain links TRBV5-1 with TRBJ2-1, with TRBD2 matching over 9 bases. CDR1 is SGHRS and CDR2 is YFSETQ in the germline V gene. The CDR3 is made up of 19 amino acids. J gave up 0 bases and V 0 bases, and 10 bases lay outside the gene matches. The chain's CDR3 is CASSLEASGVPFSYNEQFF. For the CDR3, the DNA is TGCGCCAGCAGCTTGGAAGCTAGCGGGGTACCGTTCTCCTACAATGAGCAGTTCTTC.

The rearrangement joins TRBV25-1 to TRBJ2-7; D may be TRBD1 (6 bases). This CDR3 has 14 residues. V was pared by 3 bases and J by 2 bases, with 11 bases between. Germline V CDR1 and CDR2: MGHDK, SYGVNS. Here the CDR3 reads CASSDLDRPYEQYF. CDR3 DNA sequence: TGTGCCAGCAGTGACTTGGACAGACCCTACGAGCAGTACTTC.

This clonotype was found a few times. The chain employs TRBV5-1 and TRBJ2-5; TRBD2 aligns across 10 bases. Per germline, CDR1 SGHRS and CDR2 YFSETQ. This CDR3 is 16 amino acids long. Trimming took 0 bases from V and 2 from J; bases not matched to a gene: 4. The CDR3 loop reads CASSLGPAGGQETQYF. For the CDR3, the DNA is TGCGCCAGCAGCTTGGGTCCAGCGGGGGGGCAAGAGACCCAGTACTTC.

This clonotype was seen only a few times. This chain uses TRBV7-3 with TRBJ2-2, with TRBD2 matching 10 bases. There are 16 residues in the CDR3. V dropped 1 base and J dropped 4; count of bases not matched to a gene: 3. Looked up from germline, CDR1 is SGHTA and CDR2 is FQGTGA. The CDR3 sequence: CASSLKSGRGTGELFF. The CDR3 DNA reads TGTGCCAGCAGCTTAAAGAGCGGGAGGGGCACCGGGGAGCTGTTTTTT.

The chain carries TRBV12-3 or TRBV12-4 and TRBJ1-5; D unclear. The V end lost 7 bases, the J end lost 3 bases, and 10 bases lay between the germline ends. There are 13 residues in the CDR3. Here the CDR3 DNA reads TGTGCCAGCACCTCTACGCCCAATCAGCCCCAGCATTTT. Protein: CASTSTPNQPQHF.

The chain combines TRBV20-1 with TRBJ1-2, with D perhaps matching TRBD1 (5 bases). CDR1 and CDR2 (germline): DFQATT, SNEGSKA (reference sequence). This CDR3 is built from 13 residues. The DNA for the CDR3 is TGCAGACCTTGGGGGGACTCAAACTATGGCTACACCTTC. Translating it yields CRPWGDSNYGYTF.

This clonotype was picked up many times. CDR3 sequence: CASNLLAGDTGELFF. CDR3 nucleotides: TGTGCCAGCAACCTACTAGCGGGAGACACCGGGGAGCTGTTTTTT. The chain couples TRBV28 to TRBJ2-2, with 11 bases aligning to TRBD2. The CDR3 consists of 15 residues. Trimming removed 7 bases from V and 3 bases from J; junction bases left unmatched: 4. Germline CDR1 reads MDHEN; CDR2 reads SYDVKM.

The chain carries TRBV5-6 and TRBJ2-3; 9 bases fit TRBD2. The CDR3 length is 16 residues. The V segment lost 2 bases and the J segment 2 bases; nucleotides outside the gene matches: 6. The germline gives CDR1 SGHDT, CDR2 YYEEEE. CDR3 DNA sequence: TGTGCCAGCAGCTTTCTTGCGGGGGGGACCACAGATACGCAGTATTTT. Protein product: CASSFLAGGTTDTQYF.

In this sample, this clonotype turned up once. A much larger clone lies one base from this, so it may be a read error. The CDR3 reads CNATTDTQYF. In nucleotides, the CDR3 is TGCAATGCAACCACAGATACGCAGTATTTT. The chain employs TRBV20-1 and TRBJ2-3, with no clear D. The CDR3 covers 10 residues. Germline CDR1 DFQATT, CDR2 SNEGSKA (reference sequence).

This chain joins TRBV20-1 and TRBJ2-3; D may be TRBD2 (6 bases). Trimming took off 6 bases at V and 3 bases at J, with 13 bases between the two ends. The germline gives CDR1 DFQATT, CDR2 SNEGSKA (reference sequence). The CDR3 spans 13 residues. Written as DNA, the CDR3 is TGCAGTGCGGAGGGACCGGGGACAGATACGCAGTATTTT. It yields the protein CSAEGPGTDTQYF.